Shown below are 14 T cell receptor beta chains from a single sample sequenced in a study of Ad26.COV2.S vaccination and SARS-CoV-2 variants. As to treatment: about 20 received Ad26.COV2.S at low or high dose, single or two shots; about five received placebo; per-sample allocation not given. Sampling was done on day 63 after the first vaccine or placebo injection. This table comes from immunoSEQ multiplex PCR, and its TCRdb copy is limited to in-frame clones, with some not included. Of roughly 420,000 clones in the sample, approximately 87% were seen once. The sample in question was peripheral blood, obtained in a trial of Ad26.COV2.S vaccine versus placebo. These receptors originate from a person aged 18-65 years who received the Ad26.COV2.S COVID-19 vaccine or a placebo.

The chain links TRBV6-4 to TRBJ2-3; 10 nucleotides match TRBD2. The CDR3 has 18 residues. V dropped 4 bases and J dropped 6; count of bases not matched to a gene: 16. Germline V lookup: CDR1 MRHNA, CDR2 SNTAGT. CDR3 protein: CASSAQVGAGGPGDTQYF. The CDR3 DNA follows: TGTGCCAGCAGTGCTCAAGTTGGAGCGGGGGGGCCGGGGGATACGCAGTATTTT.

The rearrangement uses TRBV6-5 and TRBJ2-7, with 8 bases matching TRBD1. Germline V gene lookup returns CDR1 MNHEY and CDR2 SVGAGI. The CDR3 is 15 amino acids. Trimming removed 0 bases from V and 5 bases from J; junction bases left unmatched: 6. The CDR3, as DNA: TGTGCCAGCAGTTACTCGAGAGACAGGGGCCACGAGCAGTACTTC. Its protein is CASSYSRDRGHEQYF.

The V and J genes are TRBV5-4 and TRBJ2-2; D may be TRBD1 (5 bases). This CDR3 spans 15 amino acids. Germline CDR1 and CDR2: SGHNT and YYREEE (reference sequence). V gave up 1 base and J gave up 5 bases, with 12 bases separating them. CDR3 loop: CASSLMSGSTGELFF. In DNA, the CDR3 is TGTGCCAGCAGCTTGATGTCAGGGTCAACCGGGGAGCTGTTTTTT.

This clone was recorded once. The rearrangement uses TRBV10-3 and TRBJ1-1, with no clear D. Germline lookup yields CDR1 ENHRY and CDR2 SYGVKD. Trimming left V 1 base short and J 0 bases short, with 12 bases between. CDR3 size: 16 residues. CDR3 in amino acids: CAISELGYGMNTEAFF. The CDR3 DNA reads TGTGCCATCAGTGAGTTGGGTTACGGGATGAACACTGAAGCTTTCTTT.

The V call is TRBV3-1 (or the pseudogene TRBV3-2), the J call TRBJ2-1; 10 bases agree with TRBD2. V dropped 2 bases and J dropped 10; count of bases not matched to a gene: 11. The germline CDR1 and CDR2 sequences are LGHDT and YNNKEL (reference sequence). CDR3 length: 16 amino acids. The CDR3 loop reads CASSQTTPAGGHEQFF. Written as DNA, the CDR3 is TGTGCCAGCAGCCAAACCACCCCAGCGGGGGGGCACGAGCAGTTCTTC.

DNA for the CDR3: TGTGCCAGCGGGCAAACAGGGTTCTCTGGAAACACCATATATTTT. As protein: CASGQTGFSGNTIYF. The chain links TRBV27 to TRBJ1-3; tentative D call: TRBD1 (6 bases). CDR1 and CDR2 (germline): MNHEY, SMNVEV (reference sequence). CDR3 length: 15 amino acids. V shed 8 bases and J shed 0 bases, with 14 bases lying between them.

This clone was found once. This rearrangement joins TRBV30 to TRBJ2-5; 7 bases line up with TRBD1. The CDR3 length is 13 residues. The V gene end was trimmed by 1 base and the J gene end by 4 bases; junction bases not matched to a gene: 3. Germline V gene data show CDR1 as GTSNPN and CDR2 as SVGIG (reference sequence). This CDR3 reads CAWSGTGGETQYF. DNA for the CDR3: TGTGCCTGGAGTGGGACAGGTGGAGAGACCCAGTACTTC. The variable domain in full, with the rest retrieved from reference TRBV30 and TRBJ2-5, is SQTIHQWPATLVQPVGSPLSLECTVEGTSNPNLYWYRQAAGRGLQLLFYSVGIGQISSEVPQNLSASRPQDRQFILSSKKLLLSDSGFYLCAWSGTGGETQYFGPGTRLLVL.

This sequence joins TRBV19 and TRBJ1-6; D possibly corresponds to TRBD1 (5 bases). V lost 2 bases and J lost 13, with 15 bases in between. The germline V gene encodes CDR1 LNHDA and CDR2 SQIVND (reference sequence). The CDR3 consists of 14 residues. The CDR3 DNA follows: TGTGCCAGTAGTATAAAGTCTGCCAGGGACCCCCTCCACTTT. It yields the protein CASSIKSARDPLHF.

CDR3 in amino acids: CASSWTGAAYGYTF. The CDR3 DNA is TGTGCCAGCAGCTGGACAGGGGCCGCCTATGGCTACACCTTC. This chain uses TRBV7-9 with TRBJ1-2, with TRBD1 matching over 9 bases. The CDR3 covers 14 residues. V was clipped by 4 bases and J by 4 bases; unmatched bases: 4. The germline CDR1 and CDR2 sequences are SEHNR and FQNEAQ (reference sequence). Complete variable domain (other parts from reference TRBV7-9 and TRBJ1-2): DTGVSQNPRHKITKRGQNVTFRCDPISEHNRLYWYRQTLGQGPEFLTYFQNEAQLEKSRLLSDRFSAERPKGSFSTLEIQRTEQGDSAMYLCASSWTGAAYGYTFGSGTRLTVV.

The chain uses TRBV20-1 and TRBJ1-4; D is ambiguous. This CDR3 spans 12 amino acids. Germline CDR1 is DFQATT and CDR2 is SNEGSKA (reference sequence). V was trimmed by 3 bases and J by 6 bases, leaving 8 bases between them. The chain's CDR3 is CSASFEDEKLFF. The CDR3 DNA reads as TGCAGTGCTAGTTTTGAGGATGAAAAACTGTTTTTT.

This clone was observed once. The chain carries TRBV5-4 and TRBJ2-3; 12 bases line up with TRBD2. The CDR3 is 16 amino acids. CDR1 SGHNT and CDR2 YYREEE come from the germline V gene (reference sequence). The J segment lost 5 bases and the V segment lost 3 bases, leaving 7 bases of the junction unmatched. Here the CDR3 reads CASSSRTSGVLDTQYF. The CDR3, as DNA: TGTGCCAGCAGCTCACGGACTAGCGGGGTTCTAGATACGCAGTATTTT.

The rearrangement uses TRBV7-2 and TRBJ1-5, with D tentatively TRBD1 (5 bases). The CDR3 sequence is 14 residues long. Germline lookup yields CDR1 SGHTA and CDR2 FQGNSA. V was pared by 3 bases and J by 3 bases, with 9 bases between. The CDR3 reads CASSLGGDNQPQHF. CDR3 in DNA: TGTGCCAGCAGCTTGGGGGGGGACAATCAGCCCCAGCATTTT.

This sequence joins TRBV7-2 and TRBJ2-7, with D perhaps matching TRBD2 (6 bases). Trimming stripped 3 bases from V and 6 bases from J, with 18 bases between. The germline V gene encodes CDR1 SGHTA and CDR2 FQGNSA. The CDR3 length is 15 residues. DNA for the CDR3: TGTGCCAGCAGCTTCCTGTACGGGGTGGGACTCGAGCAGTACTTC. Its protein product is CASSFLYGVGLEQYF.

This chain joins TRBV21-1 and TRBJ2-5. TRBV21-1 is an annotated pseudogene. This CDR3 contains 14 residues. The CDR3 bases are TGTGCCAGCAGCAAAGAGACGGCAGTGGAGACCCAGTACTTC. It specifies CASSKETAVETQYF.